The 21 T cell receptor beta chains below come from one sample, sequenced in a study of STAT5B mutations in CD4+ large granular lymphocyte leukemia. The assay was immunoSEQ multiplex PCR, and TCRdb's table has in-frame clones only and misses some. The sample contains 24,000 or so clones, 74% of which appear only once. Specimen: CD4+ T cells from blood buffy coats. These receptors all stem from a human donor in good health.

The genes are TRBV7-3 and TRBJ1-2; possibly TRBD1 for D (6 bases). The CDR3 is 15 residues long. The ends were cut back, 2 bases at V and 3 bases at J, with 13 bases in the middle. Looked up from germline, CDR1 is SGHTA and CDR2 is FQGTGA. CDR3 nucleotide sequence: TGTGCCAGCAGCTTATATGGGGGCCTCGACTATGGCTACACCTTC. Translation: CASSLYGGLDYGYTF.

The chain has TRBV5-5 and TRBJ2-5, with a weak D call TRBD2 (5 bases). V gave up 0 bases and J gave up 4 bases, with 10 bases separating them. Germline CDR1 SGHKS, CDR2 YYEKEE (reference sequence). The CDR3 has 14 amino acids. DNA of the CDR3: TGTGCCAGCAGCTTGGAACATCGGGGAGAGACCCAGTACTTC. Its translation is CASSLEHRGETQYF.

The chain recombines TRBV25-1 with TRBJ1-5; 8 bases match TRBD1. Germline V gene sequence: CDR1 MGHDK, CDR2 SYGVNS. The CDR3 runs 15 residues. V was pared by 4 bases and J by 3 bases, with 5 bases of the junction left unmatched. This CDR3 is CASSGQGAVNQPQHF. CDR3 DNA: TGTGCCAGCAGTGGTCAGGGGGCGGTCAATCAGCCCCAGCATTTT. Based on the CDR3 plus reference TRBV25-1 and TRBJ1-5, the full variable domain is EADIYQTPRYLVIGTGKKITLECSQTMGHDKMYWYQQDPGMELHLIHYSYGVNSTEKGDLSSESTVSRIRTEHFPLTLESARPSHTSQYLCASSGQGAVNQPQHFGDGTRLSIL.

In this sample, this clone turned up a few times. V and J are TRBV10-3 and TRBJ2-5, with TRBD2 matching over 7 bases. The germline gives CDR1 ENHRY, CDR2 SYGVKD. The J segment lost 4 bases and the V segment lost 2 bases, leaving 13 bases of the junction unmatched. The CDR3 has 17 amino acids. CDR3 amino acids: CAISEPGGGLVVETQYF. CDR3 bases: TGTGCCATCAGTGAGCCGGGTGGAGGACTAGTGGTAGAGACCCAGTACTTC.

This clone has only a few counts. The V call is TRBV18, the J call TRBJ1-4; 7 nucleotides line up with TRBD1. Trimming at V came to 3 bases and at J to 8 bases, leaving 6 bases not matched to a gene. Per germline, CDR1 KGHSH and CDR2 LQKENI. CDR3 length: 14 amino acids. The CDR3 DNA reads TGTGCCAGCTCACCGGGCAGGGGGGAAGAAAAACTGTTTTTT. As protein: CASSPGRGEEKLFF.

The chain uses TRBV7-6 and TRBJ1-1, with D unclear. The ends were cut back, 1 base at V and 4 bases at J, with 7 bases in the middle. From germline, CDR1 is SGHVS and CDR2 FNYEAQ. The CDR3 is 13 amino acids. The CDR3 coding sequence is TGTGCCAGCAGCTTAGACGAGGGCACTGAAGCTTTCTTT. This codes for CASSLDEGTEAFF.

The V call is TRBV7-7, the J call TRBJ2-5; D unclear. The CDR3 has 13 residues. Between the trimmed V and J ends, which lost 0 bases and 5 bases, there was a span of 7 bases. Germline V gene data show CDR1 as SSHAT and CDR2 as FNYEAQ (reference sequence). The CDR3 is CASSLALGETQYF. The CDR3 region has the DNA TGTGCCAGCAGCTTAGCGTTAGGGGAGACCCAGTACTTC.

This clone was detected only once. This chain connects TRBV6-5 to TRBJ2-3; 8 nucleotides match TRBD1. This CDR3 spans 13 amino acids. V lost 5 bases and J lost 3; bases outside the gene matches: 1. Germline CDR1 is MNHEY and CDR2 is SVGAGI. The CDR3 coding sequence is TGTGCCAGCAGTCGGACAGGGACAGATACGCAGTATTTT. Translated, it gives CASSRTGTDTQYF.

This clone was detected a few times. The J gene is TRBJ1-2, the V gene TRBV27, with 7 bases identical to TRBD1. The CDR3 is made up of 13 amino acids. Germline V gene sequence: CDR1 MNHEY, CDR2 SMNVEV (reference sequence). V dropped 5 bases and J dropped 10; count of bases not matched to a gene: 10. The DNA for the CDR3 is TGTGCCAGCAGTCCCTGGACAGGTTCGGCCTACACCTTC. Its protein is CASSPWTGSAYTF.

The chain's CDR3 is CASSIDSWDKNTGELFF. The CDR3 region has the DNA TGTGCCAGTAGTATAGACTCCTGGGACAAGAACACCGGGGAGCTGTTTTTT. This rearrangement joins TRBV19 to TRBJ2-2; possibly TRBD1 for D (6 bases). The germline V gene has CDR1 LNHDA and CDR2 SQIVND (reference sequence). This CDR3 is built from 17 residues. V was shortened by 0 bases and J by 1 base, with 12 bases between the two germline ends.

J is TRBJ1-2 and V is TRBV29-1; D is possibly TRBD1 (5 bases). The germline gives CDR1 SQVTM, CDR2 ANQGSEA. With 7 bases removed from V and 1 base from J, the gap between germline ends came to 10 bases. CDR3 length equals 12 residues. In DNA form, the CDR3 reads TGCAGCGCTTCGGGGGATAACTATGGCTACACCTTC. Its protein is CSASGDNYGYTF. The entire variable domain, with the rest obtained from reference TRBV29-1 and TRBJ1-2, is as follows: SAVISQKPSRDICQRGTSLTIQCQVDSQVTMMFWYRQQPGQSLTLIATANQGSEATYESGFVIDKFPISRPNLTFSTLTVSNMSPEDSSIYLCSASGDNYGYTFGSGTRLTVV.

This chain connects TRBV9 to TRBJ2-3; perhaps D is TRBD1 or TRBD2 (5 bases each). V was pared by 5 bases and J by 0 bases, with 13 bases between. CDR3 length equals 15 residues. Germline loops: CDR1 SGDLS, CDR2 YYNGEE. The CDR3 sequence: CASRRGIASTDTQYF. The CDR3 nucleotides are TGTGCCAGCAGGAGGGGTATAGCTAGCACAGATACGCAGTATTTT.

The rearrangement uses TRBV7-2 and TRBJ2-2; weak D call: TRBD1 (5 bases). From germline, CDR1 is SGHTA and CDR2 FQGNSA. The CDR3 runs 15 residues. V was trimmed by 5 bases and J by 6 bases, leaving 16 bases between them. The CDR3 region is CASSRIVGRAGELFF. CDR3 DNA: TGTGCCAGCAGCCGTATAGTGGGGCGCGCCGGGGAGCTGTTTTTT.

This chain uses TRBV5-1 with TRBJ1-5; D remains unclear. V lost 0 bases to trimming and J lost 4 bases, with 5 bases between them. The CDR3 has 13 residues. Germline V gives CDR1 SGHRS, CDR2 YFSETQ. CDR3 bases: TGCGCCAGCAGCTTGGCCGGAAATCAGCCCCAGCATTTT. Translating it yields CASSLAGNQPQHF.

The chain links TRBV6-5 to TRBJ2-7; D may correspond to TRBD1 or TRBD2 (5 bases each). V lost 4 bases and J lost 4, with 14 bases in between. Germline assignment: CDR1 MNHEY and CDR2 SVGAGI. The length of the CDR3 is 14 residues. CDR3 residues: CASSSTGPLYEQYF. The CDR3 DNA follows: TGTGCCAGCAGTTCCACGGGACCCTTATACGAGCAGTACTTC.

The chain employs TRBV5-1 and TRBJ2-2, with D hard to call. This CDR3 is built from 14 residues. V was cut by 4 bases and J by 1 base, with 8 bases left in between. Germline V gene sequence: CDR1 SGHRS, CDR2 YFSETQ. CDR3 sequence: CASSIPQNTGELFF. The CDR3 coding sequence is TGCGCCAGCAGCATCCCACAGAACACCGGGGAGCTGTTTTTT.

The chain carries TRBV7-8 and TRBJ2-5; the D gene is possibly TRBD1 (5 bases). The CDR3 extends over 14 amino acids. Germline lookup yields CDR1 SGHVS and CDR2 FQNEAQ. Trimming removed 3 bases from V and 2 bases from J, with 10 bases in between. DNA of the CDR3: TGTGCCAGCAGCTTGACAGAGAATCAAGAGACCCAGTACTTC. Translating gives CASSLTENQETQYF.

The chain recombines TRBV10-2 with TRBJ1-1, with TRBD1 identical over 7 bases. With V trimmed by 6 bases and J by 1 base, 2 bases remained unmatched. Germline V CDR1 and CDR2: WSHSY, SAAADI. The CDR3 length is 13 residues. The CDR3 nucleotides are TGCGCCAGCAGAGGGACAGCGAACACTGAAGCTTTCTTT. Residues: CASRGTANTEAFF.

The chain is built from TRBV19 and TRBJ2-2; D may correspond to TRBD1 or TRBD2 (5 bases each). This CDR3 comprises 14 residues. Germline V lookup: CDR1 LNHDA, CDR2 SQIVND (reference sequence). V dropped 1 base and J dropped 4 bases, with 7 bases sitting between them. The CDR3 nucleotides read TGTGCCAGTAGTATAGGGGACGTCACCGGGGAGCTGTTTTTT. This gives the protein CASSIGDVTGELFF.

The chain is built from TRBV28 and TRBJ2-2; TRBD2 matches 12 bases. Germline V lookup: CDR1 MDHEN, CDR2 SYDVKM. This CDR3 comprises 17 residues. The ends lost 6 bases at V and 2 bases at J; junction bases unmatched: 7. The CDR3 is CASSRGLAGPNTGELFF. The CDR3 DNA reads TGTGCCAGCAGCCGAGGACTAGCGGGACCTAACACCGGGGAGCTGTTTTTT. Using reference TRBV28 and TRBJ2-2 for the parts outside the CDR3, the full variable domain is DVKVTQSSRYLVKRTGEKVFLECVQDMDHENMFWYRQDPGLGLRLIYFSYDVKMKEKGDIPEGYSVSREKKERFSLILESASTNQTSMYLCASSRGLAGPNTGELFFGEGSRLTVL.

The chain is built from TRBV27 and TRBJ1-1; D possibly corresponds to TRBD1 (5 bases). Germline assignment: CDR1 MNHEY and CDR2 SMNVEV (reference sequence). This CDR3 has 18 amino acids. Between the trimmed V and J ends, which lost 6 bases and 3 bases, there was a span of 26 bases. CDR3 sequence: CASRAGWGATRGDTEAFF. As DNA, the CDR3 is TGTGCCAGCAGGGCGGGGTGGGGCGCAACCCGTGGGGACACTGAAGCTTTCTTT.